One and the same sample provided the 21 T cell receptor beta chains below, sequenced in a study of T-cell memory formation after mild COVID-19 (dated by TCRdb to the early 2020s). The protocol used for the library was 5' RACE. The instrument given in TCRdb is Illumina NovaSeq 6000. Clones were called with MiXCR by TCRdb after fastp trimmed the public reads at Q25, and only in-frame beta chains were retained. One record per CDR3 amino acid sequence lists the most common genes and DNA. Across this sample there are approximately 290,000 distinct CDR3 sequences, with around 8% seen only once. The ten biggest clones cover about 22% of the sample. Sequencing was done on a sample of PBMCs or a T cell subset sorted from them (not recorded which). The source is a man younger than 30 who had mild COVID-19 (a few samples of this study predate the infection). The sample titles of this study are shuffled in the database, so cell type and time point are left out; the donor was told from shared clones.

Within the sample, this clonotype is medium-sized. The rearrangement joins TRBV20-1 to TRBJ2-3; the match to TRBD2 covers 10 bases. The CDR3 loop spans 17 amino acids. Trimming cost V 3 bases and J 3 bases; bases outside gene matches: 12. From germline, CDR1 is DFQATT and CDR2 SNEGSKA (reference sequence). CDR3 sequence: CSASGLIASGGTDTQYF. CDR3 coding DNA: TGCAGTGCTAGCGGACTTATAGCTAGCGGGGGTACAGATACGCAGTATTTT.

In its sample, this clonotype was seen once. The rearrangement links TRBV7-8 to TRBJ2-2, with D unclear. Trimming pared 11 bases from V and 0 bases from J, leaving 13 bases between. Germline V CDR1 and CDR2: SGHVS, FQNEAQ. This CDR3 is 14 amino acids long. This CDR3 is CALSATANTGELFF. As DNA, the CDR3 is TGTGCCCTATCCGCCACAGCGAACACCGGGGAGCTGTTTTTT.

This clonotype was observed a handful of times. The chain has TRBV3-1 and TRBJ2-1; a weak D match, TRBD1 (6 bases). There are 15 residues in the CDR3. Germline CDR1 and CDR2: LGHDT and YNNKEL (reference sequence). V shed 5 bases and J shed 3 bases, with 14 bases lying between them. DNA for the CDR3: TGTGCCAGCAGCGCTCCCTCGGACAGCTACAATGAGCAGTTCTTC. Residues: CASSAPSDSYNEQFF.

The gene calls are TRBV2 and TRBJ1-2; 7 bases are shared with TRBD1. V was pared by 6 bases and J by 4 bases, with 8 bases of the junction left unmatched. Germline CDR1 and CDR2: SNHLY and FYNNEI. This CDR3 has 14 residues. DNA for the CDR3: TGTGCCAGCAGGCCCGGACAGGTGGGCTATGGCTACACCTTC. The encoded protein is CASRPGQVGYGYTF.

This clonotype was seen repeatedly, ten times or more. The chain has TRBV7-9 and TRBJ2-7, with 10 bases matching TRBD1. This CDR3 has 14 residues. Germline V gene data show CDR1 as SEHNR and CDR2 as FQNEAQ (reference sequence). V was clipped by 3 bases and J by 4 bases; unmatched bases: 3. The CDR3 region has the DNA TGTGCCAGCAGCTTTCGGGACAGGGGTTACGAGCAGTACTTC. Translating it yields CASSFRDRGYEQYF.

CDR3 coding DNA: TGTGCCAGCAGCTCTGCAAGTTGGGAGCAGTTCTTC. Translating gives CASSSASWEQFF. This chain connects TRBV7-8 to TRBJ2-1; D is unresolved. Germline V gene lookup returns CDR1 SGHVS and CDR2 FQNEAQ. The V end was cut by 4 bases, the J end by 10 bases, with 11 bases between. This CDR3 contains 12 residues.

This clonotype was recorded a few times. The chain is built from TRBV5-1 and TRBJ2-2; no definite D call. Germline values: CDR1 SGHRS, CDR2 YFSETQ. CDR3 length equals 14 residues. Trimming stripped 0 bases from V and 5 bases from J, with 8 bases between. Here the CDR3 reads CASSLVAVTGELFF. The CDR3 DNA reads TGCGCCAGCAGCTTGGTTGCCGTAACCGGGGAGCTGTTTTTT. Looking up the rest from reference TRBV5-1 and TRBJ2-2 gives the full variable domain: KAGVTQTPRYLIKTRGQQVTLSCSPISGHRSVSWYQQTPGQGLQFLFEYFSETQRNKGNFPGRFSGRQFSNSRSEMNVSTLELGDSALYLCASSLVAVTGELFFGEGSRLTVL.

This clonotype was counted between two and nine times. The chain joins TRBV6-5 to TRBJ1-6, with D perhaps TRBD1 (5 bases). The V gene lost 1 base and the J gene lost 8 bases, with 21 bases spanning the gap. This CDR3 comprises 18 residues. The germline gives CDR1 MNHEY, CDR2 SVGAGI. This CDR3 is CASSYFVGEAGMDSPLHF. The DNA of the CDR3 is TGTGCCAGCAGTTACTTTGTCGGTGAAGCAGGGATGGATTCACCCCTCCACTTT.

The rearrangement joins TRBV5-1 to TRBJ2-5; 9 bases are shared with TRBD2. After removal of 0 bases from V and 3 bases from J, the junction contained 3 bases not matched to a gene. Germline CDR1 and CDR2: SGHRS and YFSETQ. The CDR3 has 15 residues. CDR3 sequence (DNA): TGCGCCAGCAGCTTGGGACTAGCGGAAAAAGAGACCCAGTACTTC. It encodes CASSLGLAEKETQYF.

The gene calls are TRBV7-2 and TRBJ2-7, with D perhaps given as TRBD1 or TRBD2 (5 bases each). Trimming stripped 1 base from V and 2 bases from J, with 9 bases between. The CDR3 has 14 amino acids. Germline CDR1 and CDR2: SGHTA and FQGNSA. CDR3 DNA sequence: TGTGCCAGCAGCTTAGGGGGGATTCCCTACGAGCAGTACTTC. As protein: CASSLGGIPYEQYF.

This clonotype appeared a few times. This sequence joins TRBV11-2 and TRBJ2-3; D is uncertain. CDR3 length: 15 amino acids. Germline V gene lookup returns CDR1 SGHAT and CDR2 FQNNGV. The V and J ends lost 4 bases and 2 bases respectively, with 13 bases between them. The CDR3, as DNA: TGTGCCAGCAGCTCACTTGTGGACCACACAGATACGCAGTATTTT. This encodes CASSSLVDHTDTQYF.

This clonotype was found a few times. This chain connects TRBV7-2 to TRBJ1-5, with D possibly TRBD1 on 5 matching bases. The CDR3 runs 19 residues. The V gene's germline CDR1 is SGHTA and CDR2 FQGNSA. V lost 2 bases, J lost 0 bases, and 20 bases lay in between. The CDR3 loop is CASSLTGTRGGNSNQPQHF. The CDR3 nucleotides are TGTGCCAGCAGCTTAACCGGGACTCGGGGGGGGAATAGCAATCAGCCCCAGCATTTT.

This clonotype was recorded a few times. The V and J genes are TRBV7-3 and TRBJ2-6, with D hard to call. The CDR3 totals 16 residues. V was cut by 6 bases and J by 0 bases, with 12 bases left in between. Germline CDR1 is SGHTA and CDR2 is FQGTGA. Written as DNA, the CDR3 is TGTGCCAGCAGTCAAGGGTCAAGCTCTGGGGCCAACGTCCTGACTTTC. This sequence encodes CASSQGSSSGANVLTF.

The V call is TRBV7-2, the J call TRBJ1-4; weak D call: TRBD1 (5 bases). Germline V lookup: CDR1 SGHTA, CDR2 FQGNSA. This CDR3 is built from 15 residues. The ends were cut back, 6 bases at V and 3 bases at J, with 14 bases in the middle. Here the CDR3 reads CASSHPGLANEKLFF. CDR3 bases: TGTGCCAGCAGTCACCCAGGGCTGGCTAATGAAAAACTGTTTTTT.

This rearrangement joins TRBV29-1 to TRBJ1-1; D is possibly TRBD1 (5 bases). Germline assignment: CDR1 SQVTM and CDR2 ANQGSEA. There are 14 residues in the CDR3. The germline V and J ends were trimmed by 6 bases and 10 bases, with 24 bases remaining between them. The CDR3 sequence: CSVRYRDLYTGAFF. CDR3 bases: TGCAGCGTCCGTTATCGGGACCTTTACACGGGAGCTTTCTTT. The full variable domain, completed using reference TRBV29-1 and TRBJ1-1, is SAVISQKPSRDICQRGTSLTIQCQVDSQVTMMFWYRQQPGQSLTLIATANQGSEATYESGFVIDKFPISRPNLTFSTLTVSNMSPEDSSIYLCSVRYRDLYTGAFFGQGTRLTVV.

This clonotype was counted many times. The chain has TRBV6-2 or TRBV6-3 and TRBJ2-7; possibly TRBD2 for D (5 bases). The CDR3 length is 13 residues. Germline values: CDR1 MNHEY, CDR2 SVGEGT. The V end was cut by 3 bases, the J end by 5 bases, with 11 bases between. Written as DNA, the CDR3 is TGTGCCAGCAGTTATCGGGGTTCTAACGAGCAGTACTTC. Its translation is CASSYRGSNEQYF.

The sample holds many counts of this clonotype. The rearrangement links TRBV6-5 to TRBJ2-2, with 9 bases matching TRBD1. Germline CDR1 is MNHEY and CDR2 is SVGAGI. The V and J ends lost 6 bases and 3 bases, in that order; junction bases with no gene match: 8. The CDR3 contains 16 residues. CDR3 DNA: TGTGCCAGCAGACCGACACAGGGGGCCCACACCGGGGAGCTGTTTTTT. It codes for CASRPTQGAHTGELFF.

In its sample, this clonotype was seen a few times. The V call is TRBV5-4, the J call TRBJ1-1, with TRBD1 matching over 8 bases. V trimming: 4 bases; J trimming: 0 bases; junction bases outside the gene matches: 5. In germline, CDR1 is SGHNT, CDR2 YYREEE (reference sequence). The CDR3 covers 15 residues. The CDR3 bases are TGTGCCAGCAGCACGGGGACAGGCCTGAACACTGAAGCTTTCTTT. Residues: CASSTGTGLNTEAFF.

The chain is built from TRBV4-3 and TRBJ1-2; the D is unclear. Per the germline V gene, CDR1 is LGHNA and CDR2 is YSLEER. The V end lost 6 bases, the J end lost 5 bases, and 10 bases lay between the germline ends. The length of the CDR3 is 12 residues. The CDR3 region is CASRSPLYGYTF. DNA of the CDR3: TGCGCCAGCAGGAGCCCCCTATATGGCTACACCTTC.

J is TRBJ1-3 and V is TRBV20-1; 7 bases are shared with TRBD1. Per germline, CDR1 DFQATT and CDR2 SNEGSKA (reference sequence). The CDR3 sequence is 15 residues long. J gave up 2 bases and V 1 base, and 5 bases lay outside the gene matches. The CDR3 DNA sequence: TGCAGTGCTAGAGGGTTGACAGGGACTGGAAACACCATATATTTT. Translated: CSARGLTGTGNTIYF.

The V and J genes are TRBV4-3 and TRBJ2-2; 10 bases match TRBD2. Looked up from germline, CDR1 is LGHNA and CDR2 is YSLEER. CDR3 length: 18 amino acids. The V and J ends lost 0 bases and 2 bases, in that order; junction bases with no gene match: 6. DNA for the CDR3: TGCGCCAGCAGCCAAGACCAGACTAGCGGGTCAAACACCGGGGAGCTGTTTTTT. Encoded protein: CASSQDQTSGSNTGELFF.